This T cell receptor beta chain was found in a study of shared clonotypes between healthy human individuals. Naive CD4+ cells were CD45RA-selected; the remaining cells were memory. Using immunoSEQ multiplex PCR, the repertoire was profiled, and TCRdb retains in-frame clones only, with some absent. Of some 2,000,000 clones listed, 85% to 95% were seen once; the top ten hold under 0.15%. The CDR3 runs to 16 residues. CDR1 KGHSH and CDR2 LQKENI come from the germline V gene. V shed 2 bases and J shed 3 bases, with 15 bases lying between them. The V call is TRBV18, the J call TRBJ2-3, with D perhaps TRBD2 (6 bases). This TCR was sampled from a man aged 18-30 years in good health. The specimen sequenced was naive CD4+ T cells sorted from blood. Described subset: CD45RA+ positively selected. DNA of the CDR3: TGTGCCAGCTCACCAACCATCGGAGGGACGACAGATACGCAGTATTTT. Translated, it gives CASSPTIGGTTDTQYF.